This T cell receptor beta chain was retrieved from a study of beta chain features in type 1 diabetes. As every portion of the isolated RNA was reverse transcribed, the sequencing read expressed TCRB transcripts. Method: immunoSEQ multiplex PCR; TCRdb's copy keeps in-frame clones and lacks some. The sample holds 140,000 or so clones, around a tenth seen once. Overall study results and limits: Any HLA effect on TCRB rearrangement was left unresolved by small sub-analyses. Reads derived from cDNA could over-represent cells showing high TCR expression. Patients' naive, central memory and regulatory TCRB repertoires appeared more alike than those of healthy donors.

On this clone itself: No antigen is known for it.

V lost 5 bases, J lost 3 bases, and 3 bases stayed unmatched. CDR1 and CDR2 (germline): MNHEY, SMNVEV (reference sequence). The CDR3 runs 14 residues. The chain couples TRBV27 to TRBJ2-3; 9 positions agree with TRBD2. Sequences were obtained from central memory CD4+ T cells from blood. The source of this sequence is a man between 18 and 35 years old in good health. The CDR3 sequence is CASSAGLATDTQYF. In DNA, the CDR3 is TGTGCCAGCAGTGCCGGACTAGCGACAGATACGCAGTATTTT.